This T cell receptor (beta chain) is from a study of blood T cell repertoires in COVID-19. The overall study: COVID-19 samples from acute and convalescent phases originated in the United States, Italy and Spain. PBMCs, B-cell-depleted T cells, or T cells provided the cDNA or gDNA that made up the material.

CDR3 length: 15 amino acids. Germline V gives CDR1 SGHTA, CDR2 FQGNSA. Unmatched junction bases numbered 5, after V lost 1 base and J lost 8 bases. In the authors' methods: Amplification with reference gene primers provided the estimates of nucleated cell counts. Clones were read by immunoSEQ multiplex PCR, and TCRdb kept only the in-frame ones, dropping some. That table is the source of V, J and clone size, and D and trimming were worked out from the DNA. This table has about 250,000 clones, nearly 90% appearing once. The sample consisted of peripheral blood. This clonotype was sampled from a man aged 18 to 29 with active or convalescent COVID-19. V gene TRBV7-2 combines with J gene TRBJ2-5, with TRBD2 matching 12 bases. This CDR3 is CASSLGLAGVGTQYF. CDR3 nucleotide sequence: TGTGCCAGCAGCTTAGGACTAGCGGGAGTGGGAACCCAGTACTTC.